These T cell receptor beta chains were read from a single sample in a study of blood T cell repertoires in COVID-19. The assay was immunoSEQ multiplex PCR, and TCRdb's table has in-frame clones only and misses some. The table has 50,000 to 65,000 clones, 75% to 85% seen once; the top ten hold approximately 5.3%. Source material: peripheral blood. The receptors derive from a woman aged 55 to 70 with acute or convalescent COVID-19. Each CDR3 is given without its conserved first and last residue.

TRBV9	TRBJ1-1	ASSVADRNRMNTEAF
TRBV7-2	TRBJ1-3	ASSLDGATGFGTIY
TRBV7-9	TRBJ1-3	ASSIQGRNGNTIY
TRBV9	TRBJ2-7	ASSVGVRGVSYEQY
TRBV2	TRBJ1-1	ASGLRQVNTEAF
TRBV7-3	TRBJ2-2	ASSSIAGGTGELF
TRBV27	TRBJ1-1	AVRAQEPNTEAF
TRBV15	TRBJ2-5	ATSRPGQGGQETQY
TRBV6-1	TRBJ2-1	ASSEALLGGGNEQF
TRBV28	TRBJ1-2	ATGGGRVGYT
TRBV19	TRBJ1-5	ASSRGQGHSNQPQH
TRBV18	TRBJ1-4	ASSPPSGTSNEKLF
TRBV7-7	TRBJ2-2	ASSLRGTRQDTGELF
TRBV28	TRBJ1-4	ASGTEEKLF
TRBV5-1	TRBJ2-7	ASRPDLAGGSYEQY
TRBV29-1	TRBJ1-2	SVEAGLYGYT
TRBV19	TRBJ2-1	ASSIERALIYNEQF
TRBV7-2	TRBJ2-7	ASSHPVNEQY
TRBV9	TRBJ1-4	ASSATGRGEKLF
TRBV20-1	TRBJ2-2	SAQGAGELF
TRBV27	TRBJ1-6	ASSLWGEGSPLH
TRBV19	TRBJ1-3	ASNSETGVVSGNTIY
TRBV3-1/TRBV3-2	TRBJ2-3	ASRDNRGLTDTQY
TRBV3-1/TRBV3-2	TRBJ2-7	ASSPPQREGIYEQY
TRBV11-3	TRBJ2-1	ASSVTGDEQF
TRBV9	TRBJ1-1	ASSEDRGTEAF
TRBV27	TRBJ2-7	ASRRTTFYEQY
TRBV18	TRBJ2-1	ASSPQRLANSYNEQF
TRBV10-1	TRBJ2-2	ASSEARTGLGNTGELF
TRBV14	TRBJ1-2	ASSRGLYYT
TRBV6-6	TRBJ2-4	ASSPRDIQY